Described below is a single T cell receptor beta chain sequence and its context. What this receptor recognizes is not known. There are no base qualities to consult, and no much larger clone falls within one base. The library relied on the immunoSEQ multiplex PCR assay. Regarding the original processing steps: A statistical classification framework was built to diagnose cytomegalovirus status from the catalog of TCR beta chain sequences. TCRdb mirrors the immuneACCESS table, restricted to in-frame sequences. Some clones are absent from its copies; in checked studies, under half trace to an unresolved V gene, and the reason for the others is unknown. V, J and clone size were drawn from that table, and D and trimming were deduced from the DNA. In this sample the table shows approximately 280,000 clones, 80% to 90% of which occur a single time. Jointly, the top ten make up 0.95% to 1.1% of the sample.

The V and J ends are trimmed by 4 bases and 2 bases, leaving 14 bases between them. As encoded in the germline V gene, CDR1 is LGHNA while CDR2 is YNFKEQ. The CDR3, cysteine through phenylalanine, is 15 amino acids long. Left in the record is the CDR3 DNA by itself, 45 bases read in frame from the first base. Separate from the roughly 700-subject first cohort, the validation cohort of 90 to 150 subjects was the group to which the donors belonged. The sample originates from a study of cytomegalovirus exposure and HLA in healthy donors (dated 2017 in TCRdb). Regarding the study in general: The approximately 710 repertoires of the first cohort and the 95 to 150 validation repertoires were produced on the same platform, according to a later analysis. Along with the roughly 710-subject first cohort, a separate validation cohort of over a hundred different subjects was used. To predict cytomegalovirus infection status, the study combined high-throughput TCR immunosequencing, statistical association of individual TCRs with disease status, and machine learning. The study aimed to test whether cataloging public T cell receptors could reveal signatures of past pathogen exposure. Overall results and qualifications from the work: Most TCR sequences were observed very rarely across donors, whereas some public TCRs were present in many individuals. Subsequent analysis determined that TCRs grouped into clusters in the first cohort also showed a tendency toward co-occurrence across the 120 validation repertoires, and 94% of cluster scores exceeded 0. The study gave a list of over 150 TCR beta chains associated with cytomegalovirus. All 120 or so repertoires were used to score co-occurrence in the validation cohort in a later analysis, because that analysis had no HLA typing for the cohort. Three of the identified cytomegalovirus-associated TCR beta chains were confirmed in vitro to be specific for cytomegalovirus antigens. The classifier was reported to diagnose cytomegalovirus status with high specificity and sensitivity in both the original cohort and the validation cohort. The authors suggested that the approach could potentially be generalized to other disease states and immunological phenotypes.

The clonotype originates from a woman aged 18-35 years in good health and CMV-seronegative. Sequenced input: PBMCs. The rearrangement joined TRBV4-2 to TRBJ1-2, and perhaps TRBD1 as D gene, on 5 matching bases. The CDR3 protein: CASSLPTVTNYGYTF. The nucleotide sequence reads as follows: TGTGCCAGCAGCCTACCGACAGTTACCAACTATGGCTACACCTTC.